The present T cell receptor (beta chain) was sequenced within a study of cytomegalovirus exposure and HLA in healthy donors. Germline V gives CDR1 SGHTA, CDR2 FQGNSA. With V trimmed by 6 bases and J by 1 base, 9 bases remained unmatched. CDR3 length: 17 residues. Both 60 Vbeta primers and 13 Jbeta primers went into the PCR. Only in-frame clones appear in the TCRdb table, and some are missing; sequencing was by immunoSEQ multiplex PCR. The sample yields 150,000 to 200,000 clones, around four fifths seen once. Sequenced input: PBMCs. The chain has TRBV7-2 and TRBJ2-6; 7 bases fit TRBD1. The clonotype comes from a man younger than 35 in good health and CMV-seropositive. CDR3 coding DNA: TGTGCCAGCAGACCCGACAGGGTATTGTCTGGGGCCAACGTCCTGACTTTC. Translating it yields CASRPDRVLSGANVLTF.